This T cell receptor (beta chain) came from a study of spatial heterogeneity in lung cancer. The wider study: Combinations of a unique TCR and a UMI were tallied in raw reads, and on average each appeared more than ten times.

The presence of a unique molecular identifier marked each TCR cDNA molecule. TCRdb re-analysed the 5' RACE reads in MiXCR, keeping a single row per CDR3 protein. Here the sample spans roughly 40,000 distinct CDR3 sequences, 6.8% being singletons. As for this clonotype: This CDR3 is missing its conserved last phenylalanine or tryptophan, likely due to a read error.

Time point specified: sample taken at primary tumor resection. The donor population consisted of over 55 patients with untreated, early-stage non-small cell lung cancer. Whole RNA was taken from tumor, nontumor lung or frozen PBMC; it was then sequenced unsorted. CDR1 and CDR2 (germline): SGHRS, YFSETQ. CDR3 length equals 15 residues. Trimming at V came to 0 bases and at J to 3 bases, leaving 4 bases not matched to a gene. The chain joins TRBV5-1 to TRBJ2-5, with TRBD2 identical over 8 bases. The receptor was isolated from a female donor with early-stage non-small cell lung cancer. Material: PBMCs, obtained at surgery. CDR3 loop: CASSLAGTREETQYS. Here the CDR3 DNA reads TGCGCCAGCAGCTTGGCCGGGACTAGGGAAGAGACCCAGTACTCC.